This is a list of T cell receptor beta chains from one sample in a study of blood T cells in healthy people across ages. TCRdb reprocessed the 5' RACE reads with MiXCR, giving one entry per CDR3 protein. The sample records approximately 360,000 distinct CDR3 sequences, approximately 51% being singletons. The sample taken for sequencing was blood. The receptor set was obtained from a man aged 55 to 70 in good health. Each CDR3 is given without its conserved first and last residue. Fields, in order: D gene, V gene, CDR3 protein. The D gene is left open where the match is weak.

. | TRBV12-3/TRBV12-4 | ASSVSGYYGYT
TRBD1 | TRBV7-2 | ASSLGQGPAYEQY
. | TRBV2 | ASKGGVDYGYT
. | TRBV28 | ASSSSLQGRSSYNEQF
. | TRBV20-1 | SARAAGQFVRYEQY
TRBD2 | TRBV28 | ASSFLAGMGEQY
TRBD2 | TRBV7-2 | ASRGGIRTDTQY
. | TRBV7-2 | ASSMGRGSEQY
. | TRBV4-2 | ASSQDSGAGYGYT
TRBD2 | TRBV5-1 | ASSQLAGESYNEQY
. | TRBV4-1 | ASSQPGLRSYNEQF
. | TRBV4-3 | ASSQDRGIGEQF
. | TRBV28 | ASSSYRDNEQF
TRBD1 | TRBV7-2 | ASSFDRAGF
TRBD2 | TRBV20-1 | SARDGGGTDTQY
. | TRBV7-2 | ASSLEGSGRGEQF
. | TRBV10-3 | AISDSGTAGLEQY
TRBD2 | TRBV28 | ASRPPGSGRRVTQY
. | TRBV2 | AGTRQETQY
. | TRBV3-1 | ASSQGLLNEKLF
. | TRBV3-1 | ASSPTEGEQY
TRBD2 | TRBV4-3 | ASRGGLAGVYEQF
TRBD2 | TRBV29-1 | SVGTSGRNEQY
. | TRBV20-1 | SARGQVTNNSPLH
TRBD2 | TRBV7-2 | ASSYPSGRSGTQY
. | TRBV5-1 | ASSLTNPRADTQY